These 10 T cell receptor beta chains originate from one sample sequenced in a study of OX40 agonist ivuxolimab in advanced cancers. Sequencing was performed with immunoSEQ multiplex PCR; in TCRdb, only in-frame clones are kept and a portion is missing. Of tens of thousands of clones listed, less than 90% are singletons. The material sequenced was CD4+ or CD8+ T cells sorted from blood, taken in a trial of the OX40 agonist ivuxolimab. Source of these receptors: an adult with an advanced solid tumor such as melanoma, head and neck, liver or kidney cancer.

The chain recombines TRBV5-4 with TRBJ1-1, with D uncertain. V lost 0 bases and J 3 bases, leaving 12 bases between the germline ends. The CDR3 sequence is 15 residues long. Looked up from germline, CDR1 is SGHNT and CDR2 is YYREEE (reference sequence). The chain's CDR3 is CASSLDQWWDTEAFF. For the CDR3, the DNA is TGTGCCAGCAGCTTGGATCAGTGGTGGGACACTGAAGCTTTCTTT.

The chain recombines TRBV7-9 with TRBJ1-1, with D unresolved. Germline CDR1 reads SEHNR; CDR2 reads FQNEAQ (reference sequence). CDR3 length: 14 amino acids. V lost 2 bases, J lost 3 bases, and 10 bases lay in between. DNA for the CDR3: TGTGCCAGCAGCTTATACTCCGGCGACACTGAAGCTTTCTTT. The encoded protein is CASSLYSGDTEAFF.

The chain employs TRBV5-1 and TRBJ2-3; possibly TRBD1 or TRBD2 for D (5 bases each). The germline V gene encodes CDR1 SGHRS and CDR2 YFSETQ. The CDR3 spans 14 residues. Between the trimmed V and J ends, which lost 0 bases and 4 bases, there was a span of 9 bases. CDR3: CASSLGGNADTQYF. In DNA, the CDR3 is TGCGCCAGCAGCTTGGGGGGGAATGCAGATACGCAGTATTTT.

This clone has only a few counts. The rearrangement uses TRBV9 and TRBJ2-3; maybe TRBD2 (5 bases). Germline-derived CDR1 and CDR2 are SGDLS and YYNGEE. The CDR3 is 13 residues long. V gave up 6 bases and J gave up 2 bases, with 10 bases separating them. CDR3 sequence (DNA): TGTGCCAGCAAACGGGAATTCACAGATACGCAGTATTTT. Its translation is CASKREFTDTQYF.

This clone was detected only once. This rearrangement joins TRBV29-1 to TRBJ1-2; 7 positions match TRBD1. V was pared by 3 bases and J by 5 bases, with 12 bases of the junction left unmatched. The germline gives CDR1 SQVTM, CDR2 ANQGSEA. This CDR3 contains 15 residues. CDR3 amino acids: CSVDRGRRGSYGYTF. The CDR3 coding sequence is TGCAGCGTTGATAGAGGGCGCAGGGGGTCTTATGGCTACACCTTC.

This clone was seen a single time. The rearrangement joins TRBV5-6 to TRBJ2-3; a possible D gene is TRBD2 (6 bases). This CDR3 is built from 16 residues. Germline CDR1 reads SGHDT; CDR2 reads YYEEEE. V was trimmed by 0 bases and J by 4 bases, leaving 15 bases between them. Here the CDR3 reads CASSLGLGGNSDTQYF. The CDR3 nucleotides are TGTGCCAGCAGCTTGGGATTGGGGGGTAATTCAGATACGCAGTATTTT.

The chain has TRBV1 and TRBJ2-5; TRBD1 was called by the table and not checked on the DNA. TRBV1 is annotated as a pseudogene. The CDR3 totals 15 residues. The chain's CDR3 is CTSSQELAVQETQYF. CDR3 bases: TGCACCAGCAGCCAAGAGTTGGCAGTACAAGAGACCCAGTACTTC.

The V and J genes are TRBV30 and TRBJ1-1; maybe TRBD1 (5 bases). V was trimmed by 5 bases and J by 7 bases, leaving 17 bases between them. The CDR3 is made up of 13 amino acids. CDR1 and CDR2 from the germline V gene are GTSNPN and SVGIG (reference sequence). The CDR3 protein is CAWLGWGSLEAFF. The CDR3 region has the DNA TGTGCCTGGTTGGGTTGGGGCTCTCTTGAAGCTTTCTTT.

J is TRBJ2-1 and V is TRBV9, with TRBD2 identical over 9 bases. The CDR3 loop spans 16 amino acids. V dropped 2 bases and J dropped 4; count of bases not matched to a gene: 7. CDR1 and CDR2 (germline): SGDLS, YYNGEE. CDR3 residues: CASSVNSGGLYNEQFF. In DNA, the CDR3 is TGTGCCAGCAGCGTGAATAGCGGGGGATTATACAATGAGCAGTTCTTC.

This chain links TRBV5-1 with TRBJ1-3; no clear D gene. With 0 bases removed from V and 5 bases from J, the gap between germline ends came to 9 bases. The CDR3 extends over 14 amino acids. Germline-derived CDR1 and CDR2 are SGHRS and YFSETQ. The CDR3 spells CASSLGEVRNTIYF. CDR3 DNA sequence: TGCGCCAGCAGCTTGGGGGAGGTTCGAAACACCATATATTTT.